These 26 T cell receptor beta chains share one sample of origin, sequenced in a study of T-cell memory formation after mild COVID-19. Using its own MiXCR run on the 5' RACE reads, TCRdb lists one record per CDR3 protein. The sample has 400,000 or so distinct CDR3 sequences; 20% are singletons. Sequencing was done on a sample of PBMCs or a T cell subset sorted from them (not recorded which). These TCRs come from an adult woman who had mild COVID-19 (a few samples of this study predate the infection). Cell type and time point are not known.

V usage is TRBV20-1 and J usage is TRBJ2-7, with TRBD1 matching over 7 bases. CDR1 is DFQATT and CDR2 is SNEGSKA in the germline V gene (reference sequence). The CDR3 covers 14 residues. The V gene end was trimmed by 2 bases and the J gene end by 1 base; junction bases not matched to a gene: 5. CDR3 protein: CSARSGTASYEQYF. In nucleotides, the CDR3 is TGCAGTGCTAGATCCGGGACAGCATCCTACGAGCAGTACTTC.

J is TRBJ1-2 and V is TRBV10-3; 8 positions agree with TRBD1. Germline CDR1 is ENHRY and CDR2 is SYGVKD. Unmatched junction bases numbered 3, after V lost 6 bases and J lost 6 bases. This CDR3 contains 12 residues. The CDR3 loop reads CAISNRGDGYTF. The CDR3 bases are TGTGCCATCAGCAACAGGGGGGATGGCTACACCTTC.

The chain carries TRBV24-1 and TRBJ2-3; no definite D call. The CDR3 covers 12 residues. Germline V gives CDR1 KGHDR, CDR2 SFDVKD. V gave up 7 bases and J gave up 1 base, with 5 bases separating them. The CDR3 DNA is TGTGCCACCAGAAGAGGCACAGATACGCAGTATTTT. Translating gives CATRRGTDTQYF.

V is TRBV20-1 and J is TRBJ1-1; 9 bases agree with TRBD1. J gave up 0 bases and V 3 bases, and 5 bases lay outside the gene matches. The germline V gene has CDR1 DFQATT and CDR2 SNEGSKA (reference sequence). This CDR3 is 15 amino acids long. Here the CDR3 reads CSASSTGGLNTEAFF. CDR3 bases: TGCAGTGCTAGTTCAACAGGGGGCCTGAACACTGAAGCTTTCTTT.

The chain links TRBV4-3 to TRBJ2-3, with D tentatively TRBD1 (5 bases). This CDR3 contains 15 residues. V was trimmed by 4 bases and J by 2 bases, leaving 13 bases between them. Germline-derived CDR1 and CDR2 are LGHNA and YSLEER. CDR3 in amino acids: CASSRQGIFTDTQYF. DNA for the CDR3: TGCGCCAGCAGCCGGCAGGGCATCTTCACAGATACGCAGTATTTT.

This chain links TRBV12-3 or TRBV12-4 with TRBJ2-7, with TRBD1 as a possible D gene (6 bases). The CDR3 is 15 residues long. Trimming stripped 5 bases from V and 1 base from J, with 15 bases between. CDR3 DNA sequence: TGTGCCAGCAGTCTACAGGGTGGATTTTCCTACGAGCAGTACTTC. Protein product: CASSLQGGFSYEQYF.

This chain connects TRBV7-9 to TRBJ2-7, with D perhaps matching TRBD2 (6 bases). V shed 5 bases and J shed 5 bases, with 16 bases lying between them. In germline, CDR1 is SEHNR, CDR2 FQNEAQ (reference sequence). The CDR3 is 14 amino acids. CDR3: CASSRAPWGDEQYF. The CDR3 bases are TGTGCCAGCAGCCGGGCCCCGTGGGGGGACGAGCAGTACTTC. The variable domain in full, completed from reference TRBV7-9 and TRBJ2-7, reads DTGVSQNPRHKITKRGQNVTFRCDPISEHNRLYWYRQTLGQGPEFLTYFQNEAQLEKSRLLSDRFSAERPKGSFSTLEIQRTEQGDSAMYLCASSRAPWGDEQYFGPGTRLTVT.

This clonotype occurred many times. V usage is TRBV20-1 and J usage is TRBJ1-2; a weak D match, TRBD1 (5 bases). There are 13 residues in the CDR3. V lost 0 bases, J lost 9 bases, and 14 bases lay in between. Germline V gene sequence: CDR1 DFQATT, CDR2 SNEGSKA (reference sequence). For the CDR3, the DNA is TGCAGTGCTAGAGATGGGGCAGGGAAGCGCTACACCTTC. This sequence encodes CSARDGAGKRYTF.

The chain joins TRBV21-1 to TRBJ2-1; the table's D call, TRBD1, has no DNA check behind it. TRBV21-1 is an annotated pseudogene. CDR3 size: 19 residues. CDR3 sequence reads: CATTHEDRGSGLDHDEQFF. CDR3 in DNA: TGTGCCACTACACATGAGGACAGGGGATCTGGGTTGGACCACGATGAGCAGTTCTTC.

V and J are TRBV4-2 and TRBJ2-1; TRBD2 matches at 13 bases. From germline, CDR1 is LGHNA and CDR2 YNFKEQ. This CDR3 has 16 residues. Trimming at V came to 1 base and at J to 7 bases, leaving 4 bases not matched to a gene. CDR3 amino acids: CASSQAGTSGINEQFF. CDR3 bases: TGTGCCAGCAGCCAAGCCGGGACTAGCGGGATAAATGAGCAGTTCTTC.

The V and J genes are TRBV7-6 and TRBJ2-6; a weak D match, TRBD2 (5 bases). V was shortened by 5 bases and J by 1 base, with 9 bases between the two germline ends. In germline, CDR1 is SGHVS, CDR2 FNYEAQ. This CDR3 has 15 amino acids. The CDR3 loop reads CASSPGVSGANVLTF. In DNA form, the CDR3 reads TGTGCCAGCAGCCCCGGGGTTTCTGGGGCCAACGTCCTGACTTTC. Complete variable domain (other parts from reference TRBV7-6 and TRBJ2-6): GAGVSQSPRYKVTKRGQDVALRCDPISGHVSLYWYRQALGQGPEFLTYFNYEAQQDKSGLPNDRFSAERPEGSISTLTIQRTEQRDSAMYRCASSPGVSGANVLTFGAGSRLTVL.

A few counts support this clonotype. The genes are TRBV5-1 and TRBJ2-7; 7 nucleotides match TRBD2. Germline lookup yields CDR1 SGHRS and CDR2 YFSETQ. This CDR3 has 14 amino acids. V lost 4 bases to trimming and J lost 5 bases; unmatched junction nucleotides: 9. Here the CDR3 DNA reads TGCGCCAGCAGCCCTTTTGGGGAGGGCCACGAGCAGTACTTC. This translates into CASSPFGEGHEQYF.

This clonotype was observed a few times. The J gene is TRBJ1-2, the V gene TRBV7-8; TRBD1 aligns across 10 bases. This CDR3 region has 15 residues. Losses at the gene ends were 1 base for V and 7 bases for J; bases not matched to a gene: 6. In germline, CDR1 is SGHVS, CDR2 FQNEAQ. Written as DNA, the CDR3 is TGTGCCAGCAGCTTAGAAAGGACAGGGGGACGTGGCTACACCTTC. The encoded protein is CASSLERTGGRGYTF.

V is TRBV12-3 or TRBV12-4 and J is TRBJ2-5, with TRBD1 as a possible D gene (5 bases). Trimming took off 3 bases at V and 9 bases at J, with 20 bases between the two ends. The CDR3 loop spans 15 amino acids. The CDR3 reads CASSLGREPRRAQYF. In DNA, the CDR3 is TGTGCCAGCAGTTTGGGTAGGGAACCCCGCAGGGCCCAGTACTTC.

Only a few counts were recorded for this clonotype. J is TRBJ2-1 and V is TRBV24-1, with 7 bases identical to TRBD1. Germline V gene lookup returns CDR1 KGHDR and CDR2 SFDVKD. CDR3 length: 12 residues. The trim removed 7 bases at V and 5 bases at J, leaving 1 base unmatched. In DNA, the CDR3 is TGTGCCACCAGGACAGGGAACAATGAGCAGTTCTTC. Translation gives CATRTGNNEQFF.

This clonotype was detected a few times. The chain uses TRBV6-6 and TRBJ1-2; D may be TRBD1 (6 bases). There are 14 residues in the CDR3. Germline V gene lookup returns CDR1 MNHNY and CDR2 SVGAGI (reference sequence). Trimming cost V 2 bases and J 3 bases, with 10 bases left between them. CDR3 amino acids: CASSYGDTDYGYTF. The CDR3 bases are TGTGCCAGCAGTTACGGGGACACAGACTATGGCTACACCTTC.

This chain joins TRBV5-5 and TRBJ2-7, with D possibly being TRBD2 (5 bases). Germline V gene lookup returns CDR1 SGHKS and CDR2 YYEKEE (reference sequence). The CDR3 runs to 13 residues. Trimming stripped 3 bases from V and 3 bases from J, with 10 bases between. CDR3 bases: TGTGCCAGCAGCTACCAGGACTTCTACGAGCAGTACTTC. Encoded protein: CASSYQDFYEQYF.

V gene TRBV6-6 combines with J gene TRBJ2-7; TRBD1 aligns across 9 bases. Germline CDR1 and CDR2: MNHNY and SVGAGI (reference sequence). CDR3 length: 15 amino acids. Losses at the gene ends were 7 bases for V and 7 bases for J; bases not matched to a gene: 14. The CDR3 loop reads CASKGGGQGSREQYF. CDR3 sequence (DNA): TGTGCCAGCAAAGGGGGGGGACAGGGTTCAAGGGAGCAGTACTTC.

This clonotype has just a few counts. This chain joins TRBV2 and TRBJ1-1, with 7 positions matching TRBD1. This CDR3 comprises 14 residues. The V gene's germline CDR1 is SNHLY and CDR2 FYNNEI. J was trimmed by 1 base and V by 7 bases; bases with no gene match: 6. CDR3 nucleotides: TGTGCCAGCACCCGGACAGGCCCGAACACTGAAGCTTTCTTT. Its translation is CASTRTGPNTEAFF.

This chain joins TRBV30 and TRBJ2-5, with D possibly matching TRBD2 (6 bases). V shed 2 bases and J shed 9 bases, with 16 bases lying between them. The CDR3 is 13 amino acids. The V gene's germline CDR1 is GTSNPN and CDR2 SVGIG (reference sequence). CDR3 DNA: TGTGCCTGGAGTTCCCCGGGGTCGGGGGCCCAGTACTTC. Protein sequence: CAWSSPGSGAQYF.

This clonotype was counted a few times. J is TRBJ2-3 and V is TRBV11-2; no firm D call. Trimming removed 5 bases at V and 2 bases at J, with 11 bases between. The germline gives CDR1 SGHAT, CDR2 FQNNGV. The CDR3 length is 14 residues. The CDR3 here is CASSPQTPTDTQYF. Here the CDR3 DNA reads TGTGCCAGCAGCCCCCAGACTCCCACAGATACGCAGTATTTT. Looking up the rest from reference TRBV11-2 and TRBJ2-3 gives the full variable domain: EAGVAQSPRYKIIEKRQSVAFWCNPISGHATLYWYQQILGQGPKLLIQFQNNGVVDDSQLPKDRFSAERLKGVDSTLKIQPAKLEDSAVYLCASSPQTPTDTQYFGPGTRLTVL.

This rearrangement joins TRBV15 to TRBJ1-1; 7 nucleotides match TRBD1. This CDR3 comprises 15 residues. Germline assignment: CDR1 LNHNV and CDR2 YYDKDF (reference sequence). The V and J ends lost 0 bases and 4 bases, in that order; junction bases with no gene match: 5. Here the CDR3 reads CATSRDRGGVTEAFF. DNA for the CDR3: TGTGCCACCAGCAGAGATCGAGGGGGCGTCACTGAAGCTTTCTTT.

This clonotype was observed a few times. V is TRBV27 and J is TRBJ1-1, with D possibly matching TRBD1 (5 bases). The V end was cut by 8 bases, the J end by 3 bases, with 19 bases between. The CDR3 totals 15 residues. CDR1 MNHEY and CDR2 SMNVEV come from the germline V gene (reference sequence). As DNA, the CDR3 is TGTGCCAGCTCGCGCTTTACTCAGGGACACACTGAAGCTTTCTTT. Translating gives CASSRFTQGHTEAFF.

This chain links TRBV27 with TRBJ1-2; D perhaps matches TRBD1 (6 bases). Germline V lookup: CDR1 MNHEY, CDR2 SMNVEV (reference sequence). Deletions cut 1 base from V and 7 bases from J, with 13 bases between. The CDR3 covers 14 residues. CDR3 nucleotides: TGTGCCAGCAGTTTATGGGGGGACACTAGTGGCTACACCTTC. It translates to CASSLWGDTSGYTF.

This clonotype was counted only a few times. This chain uses TRBV29-1 with TRBJ1-2; D not certain. CDR3 length: 15 residues. Looked up from germline, CDR1 is SQVTM and CDR2 is ANQGSEA. Trimming shortened V by 0 bases and J by 3 bases, and 14 bases separated the two germline ends. This CDR3 reads CSVEDGGIRYYGYTF. In DNA, the CDR3 is TGCAGCGTTGAAGATGGAGGGATTAGATACTATGGCTACACCTTC.

This clonotype came up a few times. The chain has TRBV5-1 and TRBJ2-1; 12 bases align to TRBD2. CDR1 is SGHRS, CDR2 YFSETQ, per germline. This CDR3 comprises 16 residues. V lost 1 base to trimming and J lost 4 bases; unmatched junction nucleotides: 3. The CDR3 is CASSLSLAGGYNEQFF. The CDR3 DNA sequence: TGCGCCAGCAGCTTGTCGCTAGCGGGGGGGTACAATGAGCAGTTCTTC.